One sample yielded the 9 T cell receptor beta chains listed below, sequenced in a study of T cells in women clearing cervical HPV infection. Assay: immunoSEQ multiplex PCR; the TCRdb copy retains only in-frame clones and omits some. This repertoire includes approximately 16,000 clones. Material: blood buffy coat. The receptors shown here come from a woman aged 18 to 69 with a cervical HPV16 infection that either progressed to CIN3+ or cleared (not recorded which).

Concerning this clone itself: The read gets to within 3 residues of the CDR3 end, and the germline J gene fills in the rest. The chain employs TRBV6-2 or TRBV6-3 and TRBJ2-3, with 8 bases matching TRBD2. V lost 2 bases to trimming and J lost 2 bases; unmatched junction nucleotides: 9. From germline, CDR1 is MNHEY and CDR2 SVGEGT. This CDR3 is built from 17 residues. CDR3 region: CASSYTTSGGDTDTQYF. Partial CDR3 DNA: TGTGCCAGCAGTTACACAACCAGCGGGGGAGACACAGATACG.

With respect to this clone: From the germline J gene comes the end of the CDR3, since the read stops 3 residues before it. The chain recombines TRBV7-9 with TRBJ1-1; D is perhaps TRBD1 (5 bases). The CDR3 is made up of 13 amino acids. Germline-derived CDR1 and CDR2 are SEHNR and FQNEAQ (reference sequence). With 6 bases removed from V and 1 base from J, the gap between germline ends came to 9 bases. The CDR3 loop is CASSSRENTEAFF. The CDR3 bases that were read are TGTGCCAGCAGTTCCAGGGAGAACACTGAA.

Measured by frequency, this clone is medium-sized (0.01 to 0.1%). The read ends 3 residues before the CDR3 terminus; that terminus is restored from the germline J gene. The gene calls are TRBV20-1 and TRBJ2-3; D is uncertain. The CDR3 covers 12 residues. Germline CDR1 and CDR2: DFQATT and SNEGSKA (reference sequence). Between the trimmed V and J ends, which lost 7 bases and 0 bases, there was a span of 8 bases. CDR3 DNA, as far as it was read: TGCAGTGTGCGAATTAGCACAGATACG. Protein: CSVRISTDT. Given in full, the CDR3 is CSVRISTDTQYF.

Details on this clone: The read ends 3 residues early relative to the CDR3; the germline J gene fills the gap. The gene calls are TRBV18 and TRBJ2-5; 8 nucleotides line up with TRBD2. The ends lost 3 bases at V and 5 bases at J; junction bases unmatched: 2. CDR3 length: 13 amino acids. Germline values: CDR1 KGHSH, CDR2 LQKENI. Here the CDR3 reads CASSPPSGETQYF. The covered CDR3 bases are TGTGCCAGCTCACCCCCTAGCGGGGAGACC. Drawing the rest from reference TRBV18 and TRBJ2-5, the complete variable domain is NAGVMQNPRHLVRRRGQEARLRCSPMKGHSHVYWYRQLPEEGLKFMVYLQKENIIDESGMPKERFSAEFPKEGPSILRIQQVVRGDSAAYFCASSPPSGETQYFGPGTRLLVL.

CDR3 in amino acids: CASSLVDRGTDTQYF. The CDR3 DNA, read in part, is TGTGCCAGCAGCTTAGTTGACCGGGGGACAGATACG. This sequence joins TRBV11-3 and TRBJ2-3; weak D call: TRBD2 (6 bases). The CDR3 end lies 3 residues beyond the end of the read and is filled in from the germline J gene. Germline V gene sequence: CDR1 SGHNT, CDR2 YENEEA. This CDR3 is built from 15 residues. Trimming cost V 1 base and J 3 bases, with 11 bases left between them.

Comments on this clone: The CDR3 end falls 3 residues outside the read, so it is completed with the germline J gene. V and J are TRBV19 and TRBJ1-2; 8 positions agree with TRBD1. Germline assignment: CDR1 LNHDA and CDR2 SQIVND (reference sequence). CDR3 length: 16 residues. CDR3 amino acids: CASSTPFGTGGNDYTF. The CDR3 DNA, read in part, is TGTGCCAGTAGCACCCCCTTCGGGACAGGCGGCAATGAC.

Note on this clone: The read gets to within 3 residues of the CDR3 end, and the germline J gene fills in the rest. This chain links TRBV7-9 with TRBJ1-2; 9 positions match TRBD1. V was pared by 2 bases and J by 6 bases, with 4 bases of the junction left unmatched. This CDR3 contains 14 residues. CDR1 SEHNR and CDR2 FQNEAQ come from the germline V gene (reference sequence). The CDR3: CASSLRQGVDGYTF. The sequenced part of the CDR3 DNA is TGTGCCAGCAGCTTAAGACAGGGGGTGGATGGC.

In the case of this clone: Coverage ceases 3 residues before the CDR3 finishes, and the germline J gene fills in the end. The chain uses TRBV7-6 and TRBJ2-1; D is unresolved. CDR3 length: 14 residues. Per germline, CDR1 SGHVS and CDR2 FNYEAQ. The germline V and J ends were trimmed by 0 bases and 3 bases, with 6 bases remaining between them. The CDR3 sequence: CASSLANGYNEQFF. The part of the CDR3 DNA that was read is TGTGCCAGCAGCTTAGCAAACGGCTACAATGAG.

Its frequency marks this clone as medium-sized. The read is 3 residues too short to cover the CDR3 end, so that end is filled in from the germline J gene. The chain combines TRBV29-1 with TRBJ2-3; 7 positions match TRBD1. The junction had 23 bases not matched to a gene; V was cut back by 8 bases and J by 0 bases. CDR3 length equals 19 residues. Looked up from germline, CDR1 is SQVTM and CDR2 is ANQGSEA. CDR3 bases read: TGCAGCTTTGCCACCCACGGGACAGCTATTGGATTAAGCACAGATACG. Amino acid sequence: CSFATHGTAIGLSTDT. The entire CDR3 is CSFATHGTAIGLSTDTQYF.